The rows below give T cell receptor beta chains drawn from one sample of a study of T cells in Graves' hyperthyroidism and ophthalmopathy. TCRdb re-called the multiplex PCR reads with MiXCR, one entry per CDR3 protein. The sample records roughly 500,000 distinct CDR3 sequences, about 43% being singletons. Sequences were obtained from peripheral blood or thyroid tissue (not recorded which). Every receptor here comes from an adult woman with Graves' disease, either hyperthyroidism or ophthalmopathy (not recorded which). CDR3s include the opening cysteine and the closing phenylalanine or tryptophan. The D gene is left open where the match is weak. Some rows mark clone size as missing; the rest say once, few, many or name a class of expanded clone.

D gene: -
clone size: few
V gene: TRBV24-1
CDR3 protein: CATRGQTNTEAFF

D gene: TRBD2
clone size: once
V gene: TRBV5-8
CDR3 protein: CASTASGLGDTQYF

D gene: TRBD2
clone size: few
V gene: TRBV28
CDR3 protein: CASSPRGLAFTGELFF

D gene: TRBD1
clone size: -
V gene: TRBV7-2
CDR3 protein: CASSQAGTGSSYEQYF

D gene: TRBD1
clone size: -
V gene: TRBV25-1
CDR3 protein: CASSDPGQGSETQYF

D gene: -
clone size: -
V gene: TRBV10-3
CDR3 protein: CATLDGDLGTPYHSSTDTQYF

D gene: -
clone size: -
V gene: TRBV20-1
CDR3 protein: CSASEALNTEAFF

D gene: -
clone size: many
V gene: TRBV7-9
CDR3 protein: CASSSSGVEETQYF

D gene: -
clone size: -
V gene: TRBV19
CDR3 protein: CANSIREETQYF

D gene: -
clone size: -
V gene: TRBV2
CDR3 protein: CASSFTQGFNQPQHF

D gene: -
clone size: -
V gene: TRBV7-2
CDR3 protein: CASSAKRGQPQHF

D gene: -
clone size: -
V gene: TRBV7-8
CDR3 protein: CASFFSRLGTDTQYF

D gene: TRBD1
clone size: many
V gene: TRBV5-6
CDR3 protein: CASSLGTGMSNQPQHF

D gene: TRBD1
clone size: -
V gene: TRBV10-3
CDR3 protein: CAISDQGVPGTTEAFF

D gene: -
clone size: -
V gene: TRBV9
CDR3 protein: CASSVDRNTGELFF

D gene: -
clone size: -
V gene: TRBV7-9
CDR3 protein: CASSSLGPAYEQYF

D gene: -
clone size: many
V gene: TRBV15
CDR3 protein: CATSRDLAGSYEQYF

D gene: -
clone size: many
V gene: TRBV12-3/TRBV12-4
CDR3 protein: CASSLQQLEQYF

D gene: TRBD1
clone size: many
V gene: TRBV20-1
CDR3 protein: CSAQPGPGQDAYSNQPQHF

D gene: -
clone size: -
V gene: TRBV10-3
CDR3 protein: CAISLEDGYEQYF

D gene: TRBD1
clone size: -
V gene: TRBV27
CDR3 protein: CASSTGRGLPQHF

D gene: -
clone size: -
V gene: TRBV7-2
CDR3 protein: CASSPSLMDYRANTDTQYF

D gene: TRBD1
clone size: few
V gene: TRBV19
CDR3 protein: CASSTGGQGSSPLHF

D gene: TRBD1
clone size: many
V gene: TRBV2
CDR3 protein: CASSRTTGDYGYTF

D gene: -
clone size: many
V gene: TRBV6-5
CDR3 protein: CASSYSGVGDYGYTF

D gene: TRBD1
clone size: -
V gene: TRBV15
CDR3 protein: CATTSGGADVQPQHF

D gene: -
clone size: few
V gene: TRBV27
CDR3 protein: CASSLLGVSGANVLTF

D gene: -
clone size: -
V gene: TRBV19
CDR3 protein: CASSPSSGNQPQHF

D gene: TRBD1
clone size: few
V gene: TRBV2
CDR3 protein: CASSRRGKATNEKLFF

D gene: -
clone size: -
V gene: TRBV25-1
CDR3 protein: CASSARVGGGNEKLFF

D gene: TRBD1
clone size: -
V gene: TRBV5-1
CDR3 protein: CASSTGTGDEQYF

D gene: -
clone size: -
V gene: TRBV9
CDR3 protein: CASSPTGDGPNYGYTF